This TCR beta chain was identified in a study of cytotoxic CD8 clonotypes in ibrutinib-treated CLL. This clone was counted between two and nine times. Some clones are missing from TCRdb's copy, which holds only in-frame ones; the method was immunoSEQ multiplex PCR. The sample lists 110,000 or so clones; about 50% were seen once. CDR1 is SGHRS, CDR2 YFSETQ, per germline. The CDR3 loop spans 17 amino acids. Trimming took off 0 bases at V and 7 bases at J, with 19 bases between the two ends. This sample comprised PBMCs, obtained after 24 months of ibrutinib treatment. The TCR comes from a human donor with chronic lymphocytic leukemia. J is TRBJ1-4 and V is TRBV5-1; tentative D call: TRBD1 (5 bases). Here the CDR3 reads CASSLGSGGSSFEKLFF. The CDR3 region has the DNA TGCGCCAGCAGCTTGGGTTCCGGGGGTTCGTCGTTTGAAAAACTGTTTTTT. The full variable domain, with the rest looked up from reference TRBV5-1 and TRBJ1-4, is KAGVTQTPRYLIKTRGQQVTLSCSPISGHRSVSWYQQTPGQGLQFLFEYFSETQRNKGNFPGRFSGRQFSNSRSEMNVSTLELGDSALYLCASSLGSGGSSFEKLFFGSGTQLSVL.